Listed below are T cell receptor beta chains from one sample, sequenced in a study of cytomegalovirus exposure and HLA in healthy donors. Sequenced by immunoSEQ multiplex PCR; TCRdb stores in-frame clones only, minus some. This sample carries 65,000 to 90,000 clones, with 2.4% going to the ten biggest clones. The sequenced sample consisted of PBMCs. These receptors all stem from a female donor in good health and CMV-seropositive. The CDR3 runs from the conserved cysteine through the conserved F or W.

TRBV5-1	CASSPNRQDLSYEQYF
TRBV27	CASKRDASGGNYGYTF
TRBV28	CASSLIPTGHTEAFF
TRBV29-1	CSADRVNYGYTF
TRBV4-3	CASSQEGPGQGGEKLFF
TRBV19	CASSARAGGSTDTQYF
TRBV30	CAWRLTSGRSREQYF
TRBV9	CASSVDQREAIEQFF
TRBV6-1	CASIDPGGRYEQYF
TRBV19	CASRVLEGELFF
TRBV5-1	CASSVGTGTSVDYGYTF
TRBV7-8	CASSLERSTAGQYF
TRBV7-9	CASSSADRVRYGYTF
TRBV13	CASSFQGIHGYTF
TRBV4-1	CASSQVVLQETQYF
TRBV27	CASSVYDSPGELFF
TRBV4-3	CASSQDPRGPTDTQYF
TRBV6-6	CASSRGQSSYNEQFF
TRBV6-4	CASSDGETSGGDNEQFF
TRBV6-5	CASSYSRNANQPQHF
TRBV19	CASSAGPGNTIYF
TRBV7-8	CASSFTGTGINEQYF
TRBV5-4	CASSLKGTGGQETQYF
TRBV2	CASSVRSGGTDTQYF
TRBV5-1	CASSPPTVETQYF
TRBV10-1	CASGSSSGEQYF
TRBV28	CASRRETGDFNQPQHF
TRBV30	CAWSPRTADNQPQHF
TRBV4-1	CASAPGGQGGYEQYF
TRBV4-3	CASSQATASESYEQYF
TRBV6-5	CASSYSGLAETYEQYF
TRBV27	CASRRDGLIYGYTF
TRBV6-1	CASSEEGVPGTEAFF
TRBV10-3	CAISAGNANTEAFF
TRBV19	CASSPRAGAVEQYF
TRBV9	CASSVETGNTEAFF
TRBV28	CASSLTGGYTF
TRBV7-2	CASSITGGTEAFF
TRBV7-9	CASSLVVAGASIETQYF
TRBV18	CASSPLSRDSTYGYTF
TRBV4-3	CASSQGFTSADTQYF
TRBV7-2	CASSQDRGWGEETQYF
TRBV19	CASSIERQATPQHF
TRBV6-5	CASSPRRDSYEQYF
TRBV11-2	CASSVGQGNTEAFF
TRBV28	CAIQAPWAEAFF
TRBV18	CASSPTVGGGEVYGYTF